This TCR beta chain was identified during a study of blood T cell repertoires in COVID-19. The overall study: T cells, B-cell-depleted T cells, or PBMCs provided the cDNA or gDNA that served as material.

Profiled with immunoSEQ multiplex PCR; TCRdb holds only in-frame clones, not every one. This sample yields around 270,000 clones, of which around 85% are seen a single time; roughly 4% belongs to the top ten. Germline-derived CDR1 and CDR2 are GTSNPN and SVGIG (reference sequence). The CDR3 loop spans 13 amino acids. The V segment lost 7 bases and the J segment 5 bases; nucleotides outside the gene matches: 7. The receptor was derived from a woman in her twenties or thirties who had recovered from COVID-19. Material for sequencing was PBMCs or T cells enriched from blood (not recorded which). The chain recombines TRBV30 with TRBJ2-4; the match to TRBD1 covers 8 bases. The CDR3 sequence is CAYRLTGENIQYF. Here the CDR3 DNA reads TGTGCCTACCGATTGACAGGGGAAAACATTCAGTACTTC.